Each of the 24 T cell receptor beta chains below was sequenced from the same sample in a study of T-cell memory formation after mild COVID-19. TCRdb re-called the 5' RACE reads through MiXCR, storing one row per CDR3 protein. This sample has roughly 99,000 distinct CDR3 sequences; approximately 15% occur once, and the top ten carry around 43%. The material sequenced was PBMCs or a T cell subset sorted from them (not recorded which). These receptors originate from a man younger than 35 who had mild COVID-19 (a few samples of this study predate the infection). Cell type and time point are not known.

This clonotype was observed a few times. In DNA, the CDR3 is TGTGCCAGCAGATCTTCGACCGGGGGACTAGCGGGGCCCTACAATGAGCAGTTCTTC. It yields the protein CASRSSTGGLAGPYNEQFF. This sequence joins TRBV7-9 and TRBJ2-1; TRBD2 matches 13 bases. V shed 6 bases, J shed 2 bases, and the junction held 13 bases outside the gene matches. Germline V gives CDR1 SEHNR, CDR2 FQNEAQ (reference sequence). The CDR3 totals 19 residues.

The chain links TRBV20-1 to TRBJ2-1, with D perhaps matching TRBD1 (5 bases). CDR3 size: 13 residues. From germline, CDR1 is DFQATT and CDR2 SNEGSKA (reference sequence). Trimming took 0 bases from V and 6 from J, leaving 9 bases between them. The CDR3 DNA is TGCAGTGCTAGAGATCAAGACAGCAATGAGCAGTTCTTC. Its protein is CSARDQDSNEQFF.

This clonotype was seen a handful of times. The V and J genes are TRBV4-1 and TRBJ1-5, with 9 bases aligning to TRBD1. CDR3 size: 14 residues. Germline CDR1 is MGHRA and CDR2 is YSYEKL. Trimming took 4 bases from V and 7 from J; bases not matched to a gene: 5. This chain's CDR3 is CASSPGTGIQPQHF. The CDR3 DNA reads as TGCGCCAGCAGCCCTGGGACAGGGATCCAGCCCCAGCATTTT.

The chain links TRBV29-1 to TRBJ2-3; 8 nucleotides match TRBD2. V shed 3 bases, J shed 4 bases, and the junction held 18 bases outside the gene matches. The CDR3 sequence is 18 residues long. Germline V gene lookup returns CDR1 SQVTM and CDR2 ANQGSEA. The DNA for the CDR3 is TGCAGCGTTGATGGTAGCGGGGACAAATACGGAGGTGCAGATACGCAGTATTTT. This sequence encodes CSVDGSGDKYGGADTQYF.

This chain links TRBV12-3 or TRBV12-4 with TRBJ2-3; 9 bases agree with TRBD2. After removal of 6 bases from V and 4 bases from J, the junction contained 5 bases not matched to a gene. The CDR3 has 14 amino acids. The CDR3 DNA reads TGTGCCAGCAGCCCCGCGGGGGGGCCAGATACGCAGTATTTT. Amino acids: CASSPAGGPDTQYF.

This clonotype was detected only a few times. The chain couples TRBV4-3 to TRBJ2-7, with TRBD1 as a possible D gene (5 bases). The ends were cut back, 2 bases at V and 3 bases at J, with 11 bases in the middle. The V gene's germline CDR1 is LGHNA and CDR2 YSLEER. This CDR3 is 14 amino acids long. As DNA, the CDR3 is TGCGCCAGCAGCCAATGGCAGGGAAGCTACGAGCAGTACTTC. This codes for CASSQWQGSYEQYF.

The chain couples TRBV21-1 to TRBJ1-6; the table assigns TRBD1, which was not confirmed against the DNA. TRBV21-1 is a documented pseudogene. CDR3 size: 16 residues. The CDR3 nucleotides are TGTGCCAGCACCCCGGACAGGGGGCTAGGGAATTCACCCCTCCACTTT. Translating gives CASTPDRGLGNSPLHF.

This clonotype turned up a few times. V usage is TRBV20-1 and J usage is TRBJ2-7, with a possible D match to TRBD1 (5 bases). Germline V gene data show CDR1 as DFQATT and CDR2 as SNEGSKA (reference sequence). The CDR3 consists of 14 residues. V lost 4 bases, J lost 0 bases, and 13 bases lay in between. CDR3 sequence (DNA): TGCAGTGCTATAGACAGCGCGAACTCCTACGAGCAGTACTTC. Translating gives CSAIDSANSYEQYF.

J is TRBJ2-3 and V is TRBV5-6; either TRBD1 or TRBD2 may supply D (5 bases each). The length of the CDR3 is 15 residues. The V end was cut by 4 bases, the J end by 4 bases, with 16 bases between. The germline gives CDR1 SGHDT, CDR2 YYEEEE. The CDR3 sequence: CASSPGPSHPDTQYF. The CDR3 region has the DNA TGTGCCAGCAGCCCGGGACCCAGTCACCCAGATACGCAGTATTTT. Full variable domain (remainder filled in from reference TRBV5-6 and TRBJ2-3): DAGVTQSPTHLIKTRGQQVTLRCSPKSGHDTVSWYQQALGQGPQFIFQYYEEEERQRGNFPDRFSGHQFPNYSSELNVNALLLGDSALYLCASSPGPSHPDTQYFGPGTRLTVL.

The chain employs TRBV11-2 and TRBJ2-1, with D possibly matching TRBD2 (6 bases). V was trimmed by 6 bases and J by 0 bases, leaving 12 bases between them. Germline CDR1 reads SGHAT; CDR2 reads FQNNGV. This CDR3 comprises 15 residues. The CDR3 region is CASRGLHGSYNEQFF. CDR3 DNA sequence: TGTGCCAGCAGGGGACTCCATGGCTCCTACAATGAGCAGTTCTTC.

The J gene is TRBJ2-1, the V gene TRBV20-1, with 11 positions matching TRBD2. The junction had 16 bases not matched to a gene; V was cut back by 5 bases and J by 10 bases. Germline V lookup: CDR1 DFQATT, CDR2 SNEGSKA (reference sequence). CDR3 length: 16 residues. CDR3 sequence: CSARAPTSGGQGEQFF. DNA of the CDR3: TGCAGTGCTCGGGCCCCCACTAGCGGGGGACAAGGGGAGCAGTTCTTC.

The CDR3 nucleotides are TGTGCCAGCAGCAACACCCTAGCGGGGGGTAGGGATACGCAGTATTTT. Amino acids: CASSNTLAGGRDTQYF. This chain connects TRBV9 to TRBJ2-3, with TRBD2 matching 11 bases. Germline CDR1 SGDLS, CDR2 YYNGEE. Losses at the gene ends were 4 bases for V and 6 bases for J; bases not matched to a gene: 10. The CDR3 loop spans 16 amino acids.

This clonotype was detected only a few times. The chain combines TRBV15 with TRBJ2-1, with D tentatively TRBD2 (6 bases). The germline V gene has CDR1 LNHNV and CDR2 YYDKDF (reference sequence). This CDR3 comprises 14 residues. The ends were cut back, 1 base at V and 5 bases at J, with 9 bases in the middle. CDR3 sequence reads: CATSRVGEDNEQFF. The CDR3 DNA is TGTGCCACCAGCAGAGTCGGGGAGGACAATGAGCAGTTCTTC.

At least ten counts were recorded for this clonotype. CDR3 sequence (DNA): TGTGCCAGCAGTGACACTAGCGGCTCCTACAATGAGCAGTTCTTC. Its protein product is CASSDTSGSYNEQFF. V usage is TRBV6-4 and J usage is TRBJ2-1; TRBD2 matches at 8 bases. The CDR3 contains 15 residues. Per germline, CDR1 MRHNA and CDR2 SNTAGT. V gave up 2 bases and J gave up 0 bases; unmatched junction bases: 0.

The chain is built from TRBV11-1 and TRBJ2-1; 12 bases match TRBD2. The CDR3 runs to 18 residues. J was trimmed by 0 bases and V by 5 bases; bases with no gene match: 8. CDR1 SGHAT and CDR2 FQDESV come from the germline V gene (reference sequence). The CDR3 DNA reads TGTGCCAGCAGCAAAGGCCCTAGCGGGGGGGCCTCCTACAATGAGCAGTTCTTC. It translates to CASSKGPSGGASYNEQFF.

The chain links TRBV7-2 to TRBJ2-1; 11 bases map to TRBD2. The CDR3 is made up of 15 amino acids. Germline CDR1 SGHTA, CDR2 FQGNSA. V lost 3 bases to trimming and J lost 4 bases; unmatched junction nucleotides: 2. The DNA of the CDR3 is TGTGCCAGCAGCTTTAGCGGGGGGGAGTACAATGAGCAGTTCTTC. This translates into CASSFSGGEYNEQFF.

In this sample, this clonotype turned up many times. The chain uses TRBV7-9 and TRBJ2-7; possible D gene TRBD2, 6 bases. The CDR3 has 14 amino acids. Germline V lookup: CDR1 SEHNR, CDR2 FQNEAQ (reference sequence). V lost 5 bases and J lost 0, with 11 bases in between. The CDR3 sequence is CASSPRDFSYEQYF. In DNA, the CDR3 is TGTGCCAGCAGCCCCCGGGACTTCTCCTACGAGCAGTACTTC. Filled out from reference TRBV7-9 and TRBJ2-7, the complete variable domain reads DTGVSQNPRHKITKRGQNVTFRCDPISEHNRLYWYRQTLGQGPEFLTYFQNEAQLEKSRLLSDRFSAERPKGSFSTLEIQRTEQGDSAMYLCASSPRDFSYEQYFGPGTRLTVT.

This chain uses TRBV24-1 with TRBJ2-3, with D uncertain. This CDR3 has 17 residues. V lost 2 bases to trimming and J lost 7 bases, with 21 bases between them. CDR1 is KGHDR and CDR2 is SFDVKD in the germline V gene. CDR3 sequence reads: CATSDSDVFPRLYTQYF. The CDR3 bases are TGTGCCACCAGTGATTCAGACGTCTTCCCCCGATTATATACGCAGTATTTT.

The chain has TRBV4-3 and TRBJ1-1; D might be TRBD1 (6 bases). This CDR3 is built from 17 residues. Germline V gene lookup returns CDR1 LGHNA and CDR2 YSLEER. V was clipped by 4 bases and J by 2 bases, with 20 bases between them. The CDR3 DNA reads TGCGCCAGCAGCCGAGATGGGGGCCAGCTCACTAACACTGAAGCTTTCTTT. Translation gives CASSRDGGQLTNTEAFF.

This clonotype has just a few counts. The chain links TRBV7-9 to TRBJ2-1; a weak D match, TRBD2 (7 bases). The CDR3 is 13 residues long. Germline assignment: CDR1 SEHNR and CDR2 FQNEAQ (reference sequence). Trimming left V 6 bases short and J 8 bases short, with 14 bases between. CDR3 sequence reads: CASSGAGGHEQFF. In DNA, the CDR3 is TGTGCCAGCAGTGGGGCCGGGGGGCATGAGCAGTTCTTC. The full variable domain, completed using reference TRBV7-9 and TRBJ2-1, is DTGVSQNPRHKITKRGQNVTFRCDPISEHNRLYWYRQTLGQGPEFLTYFQNEAQLEKSRLLSDRFSAERPKGSFSTLEIQRTEQGDSAMYLCASSGAGGHEQFFGPGTRLTVL.

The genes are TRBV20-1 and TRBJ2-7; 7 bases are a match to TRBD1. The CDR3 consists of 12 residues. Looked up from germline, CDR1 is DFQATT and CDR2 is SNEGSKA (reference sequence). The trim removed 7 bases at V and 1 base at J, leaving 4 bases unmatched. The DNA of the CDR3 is TGCAGTGACTCGGACAGGTCCTACGAGCAGTACTTC. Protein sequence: CSDSDRSYEQYF.

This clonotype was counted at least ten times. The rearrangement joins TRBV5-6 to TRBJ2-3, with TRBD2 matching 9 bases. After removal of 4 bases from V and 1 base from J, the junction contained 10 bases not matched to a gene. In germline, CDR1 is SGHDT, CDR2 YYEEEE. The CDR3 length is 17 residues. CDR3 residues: CASSRLGAGGGTDTQYF. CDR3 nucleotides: TGTGCCAGCAGCCGCCTCGGAGCGGGGGGTGGCACAGATACGCAGTATTTT.

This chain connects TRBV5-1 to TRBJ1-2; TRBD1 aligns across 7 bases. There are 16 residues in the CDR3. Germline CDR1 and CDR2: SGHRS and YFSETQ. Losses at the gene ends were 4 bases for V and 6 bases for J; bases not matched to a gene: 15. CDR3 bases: TGCGCCAGCAGCAAGGACCCTTGGGACAGCCCCAATGGCTACACCTTC. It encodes CASSKDPWDSPNGYTF.

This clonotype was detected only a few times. CDR3 in amino acids: CASSRTGLSGNTIYF. DNA for the CDR3: TGTGCCAGCAGTCGAACAGGACTCTCTGGAAACACCATATATTTT. The chain combines TRBV28 with TRBJ1-3, with D maybe TRBD1 (5 bases). CDR3 size: 15 residues. V dropped 5 bases and J dropped 0 bases, with 11 bases sitting between them. Germline V gives CDR1 MDHEN, CDR2 SYDVKM.